This entry lists 23 T cell receptor beta chains sequenced from one sample in a study of T cells after yellow fever vaccination. One entry per CDR3 protein, called by TCRdb with MiXCR from the 5' RACE reads. The sample lists 400,000 to 650,000 distinct CDR3 sequences; 20% to 25% were seen once. This sample comprised PBMCs, obtained 21 days after the first yellow fever vaccination. The receptors stem from a man between 18 and 35 years old who received the YFV17D yellow fever vaccine.

This clonotype was seen many times. V and J are TRBV12-3 or TRBV12-4 and TRBJ2-1; D is possibly TRBD1 (8 bases). Trimming shortened V by 5 bases and J by 3 bases, and 11 bases separated the two germline ends. There are 14 residues in the CDR3. The CDR3 here is CASSSGTGYNEQFF. In DNA, the CDR3 is TGTGCCAGCAGTAGCGGGACAGGCTACAATGAGCAGTTCTTC.

The table lists this clonotype with a few counts. This sequence joins TRBV11-1 and TRBJ2-5; no clear D gene. This CDR3 contains 11 residues. The germline CDR1 and CDR2 sequences are SGHAT and FQDESV (reference sequence). V was pared by 10 bases and J by 4 bases, with 10 bases between. In nucleotides, the CDR3 is TGTGCCATCATAAAAGGAGAGACCCAGTACTTC. Its protein is CAIIKGETQYF.

V is TRBV12-3 or TRBV12-4 and J is TRBJ1-1, with TRBD1 identical over 12 bases. The junction had 6 bases not matched to a gene; V was cut back by 7 bases and J by 6 bases. The CDR3 runs 14 residues. Here the CDR3 reads CASTTGQGASEAFF. As DNA, the CDR3 is TGTGCCAGCACGACGGGACAGGGGGCCTCTGAAGCTTTCTTT.

V usage is TRBV6-5 and J usage is TRBJ2-3; weak D call: TRBD2 (7 bases). The germline gives CDR1 MNHEY, CDR2 SVGAGI. The CDR3 runs to 12 residues. V dropped 8 bases and J dropped 5 bases, with 11 bases sitting between them. The chain's CDR3 is CASGGAEDTQYF. The CDR3 DNA sequence: TGTGCCAGCGGGGGGGCCGAAGATACGCAGTATTTT.

The chain joins TRBV3-1 to TRBJ2-4; 7 bases fit TRBD1. The CDR3 is made up of 14 amino acids. Germline V gene sequence: CDR1 LGHDT, CDR2 YNNKEL (reference sequence). Germline trimming cut 4 bases from V and 3 bases from J; bases unmatched to any gene: 3. CDR3 residues: CASSPQGDKNIQYF. The CDR3 coding sequence is TGTGCCAGCAGCCCCCAGGGGGACAAAAACATTCAGTACTTC.

This rearrangement joins TRBV5-6 to TRBJ1-2; D is undetermined. Germline CDR1 SGHDT, CDR2 YYEEEE. Trimming took off 7 bases at V and 5 bases at J, with 18 bases between the two ends. CDR3 length equals 14 residues. The CDR3 sequence is CASGPGLLCYGYTF. In DNA form, the CDR3 reads TGTGCCAGCGGCCCCGGGCTCCTCTGTTATGGCTACACCTTC.

This rearrangement joins TRBV19 to TRBJ2-7; no clear D gene. Deletions cut 6 bases from V and 3 bases from J, with 12 bases between. Germline loops: CDR1 LNHDA, CDR2 SQIVND (reference sequence). The CDR3 loop spans 13 amino acids. The CDR3 DNA is TGTGCCAGTAGCGATGGGCTTTACTACGAGCAGTACTTC. It encodes CASSDGLYYEQYF.

J is TRBJ1-2 and V is TRBV5-4; D unclear. The CDR3 spans 15 residues. The V end lost 1 base, the J end lost 0 bases, and 10 bases lay between the germline ends. CDR1 SGHNT and CDR2 YYREEE come from the germline V gene (reference sequence). CDR3 loop: CASSLNSRANYGYTF. CDR3 in DNA: TGTGCCAGCAGCTTGAACAGTAGAGCTAACTATGGCTACACCTTC.

This clonotype was recorded many times. This chain connects TRBV14 to TRBJ2-7; 9 bases are shared with TRBD2. The trim removed 2 bases at V and 6 bases at J, leaving 11 bases unmatched. The CDR3 length is 16 residues. CDR1 and CDR2 (germline): SGHDN, FVKESK. The DNA for the CDR3 is TGTGCCAGCAGCCAAATTAGCGGGGGCCCGACGGGCGAGCAGTACTTC. Residues: CASSQISGGPTGEQYF.

This clonotype showed up just a few times. Compared with germline, one end of the junction differs, possibly owing to a read error. The chain couples TRBV7-2 to TRBJ1-1; D perhaps matches TRBD1 (5 bases). This CDR3 is built from 12 residues. Germline CDR1 and CDR2: SGHTA and FQGNSA. The CDR3 reads CASSFDGRGALF. Written as DNA, the CDR3 is TGTGCCAGCAGCTTCGACGGCCGAGGGGCTCTCTTT.

This clonotype was picked up a small number of times. V gene TRBV5-1 combines with J gene TRBJ1-1, with a possible D match to TRBD1 (5 bases). The CDR3 covers 13 residues. The germline V gene encodes CDR1 SGHRS and CDR2 YFSETQ. V was clipped by 0 bases and J by 6 bases, with 9 bases between them. CDR3 in amino acids: CASSLVQAAEAFF. The CDR3, as DNA: TGCGCCAGCAGCTTGGTACAGGCGGCTGAAGCTTTCTTT. The full variable domain, rest sourced from reference TRBV5-1 and TRBJ1-1, is KAGVTQTPRYLIKTRGQQVTLSCSPISGHRSVSWYQQTPGQGLQFLFEYFSETQRNKGNFPGRFSGRQFSNSRSEMNVSTLELGDSALYLCASSLVQAAEAFFGQGTRLTVV.

The sample holds a few counts of this clonotype. The gene calls are TRBV20-1 and TRBJ2-7; 8 bases line up with TRBD1. Looked up from germline, CDR1 is DFQATT and CDR2 is SNEGSKA (reference sequence). V lost 2 bases to trimming and J lost 5 bases; unmatched junction nucleotides: 8. The CDR3 is 14 amino acids. In nucleotides, the CDR3 is TGCAGTGCTAGACTGGGACAGGTTTTGCACGAGCAGTACTTC. Translating it yields CSARLGQVLHEQYF.

The chain links TRBV6-5 to TRBJ2-1, with TRBD1 identical over 10 bases. V trimming: 6 bases; J trimming: 2 bases; junction bases outside the gene matches: 4. CDR3 length: 15 residues. Germline CDR1 MNHEY, CDR2 SVGAGI. DNA of the CDR3: TGTGCCAGCAGAAGACAGGGGGCCCCCTACAATGAGCAGTTCTTC. This gives the protein CASRRQGAPYNEQFF.

The CDR3, as DNA: TGTGCCAGCAGCCCGAGGGACACATCCTCCTACGAGCAGTACGTC. Its protein product is CASSPRDTSSYEQYV. The J gene is TRBJ2-7, the V gene TRBV7-9; D is perhaps TRBD1 (6 bases). V was cut by 5 bases and J by 0 bases, with 14 bases left in between. CDR3 size: 15 residues. From germline, CDR1 is SEHNR and CDR2 FQNEAQ (reference sequence).

This clonotype was observed many times. The V and J genes are TRBV7-2 and TRBJ2-2, with TRBD2 matching over 11 bases. Germline assignment: CDR1 SGHTA and CDR2 FQGNSA. The J segment lost 4 bases and the V segment lost 3 bases, leaving 4 bases of the junction unmatched. The CDR3 totals 16 residues. CDR3: CASSLGTSGVTGELFF. Here the CDR3 DNA reads TGTGCCAGCAGCTTGGGGACTAGCGGAGTCACCGGGGAGCTGTTTTTT.

This chain joins TRBV27 and TRBJ1-1; TRBD1 agrees at 9 bases. Germline V gene lookup returns CDR1 MNHEY and CDR2 SMNVEV (reference sequence). V shed 6 bases and J 3 bases; nucleotides not matched to a gene: 14. This CDR3 has 17 amino acids. The CDR3 DNA follows: TGTGCCAGCAGCTCCCGTACTCCGGGACAGGGTGACACTGAAGCTTTCTTT. Residues: CASSSRTPGQGDTEAFF.

The sample holds a few counts of this clonotype. This chain uses TRBV10-1 with TRBJ2-3; TRBD1 aligns across 8 bases. Trimming took 4 bases from V and 6 from J; bases not matched to a gene: 6. The CDR3 sequence is 14 residues long. Germline CDR1 WNHNN, CDR2 SYGVQD (reference sequence). This CDR3 reads CASSVATGGDTQYF. The CDR3 DNA sequence: TGCGCCAGCAGTGTCGCTACAGGGGGGGATACGCAGTATTTT.

This rearrangement joins TRBV11-2 to TRBJ1-6, with TRBD1 identical over 9 bases. This CDR3 region has 14 residues. J lost 9 bases, V lost 7 bases, and 7 bases had no gene match. Germline V gene data show CDR1 as SGHAT and CDR2 as FQNNGV. Here the CDR3 DNA reads TGTGCCAGCACCGCGGGACAGGGTGGTTCACCCCTCCACTTT. It translates to CASTAGQGGSPLHF.

This rearrangement joins TRBV5-6 to TRBJ1-2; unclear D gene. Germline V gene lookup returns CDR1 SGHDT and CDR2 YYEEEE. The CDR3 runs 15 residues. Trimming stripped 4 bases from V and 2 bases from J, with 15 bases between. Here the CDR3 reads CASSPTLRDNYGYTF. CDR3 nucleotide sequence: TGTGCCAGCAGCCCCACCCTCAGAGACAACTATGGCTACACCTTC.

This clonotype was recorded at least ten times. V usage is TRBV6-5 and J usage is TRBJ1-5; no definite D call. The length of the CDR3 is 16 residues. The V gene lost 4 bases and the J gene lost 1 base, with 14 bases spanning the gap. Germline CDR1 is MNHEY and CDR2 is SVGAGI. The CDR3 loop is CASSSINVRSNQPQHF. The CDR3 DNA reads TGTGCCAGCAGTTCCATTAACGTGAGGAGCAATCAGCCCCAGCATTTT.

This clonotype was counted a few times. The rearrangement uses TRBV12-3 or TRBV12-4 and TRBJ1-1; D unclear. The CDR3 contains 13 residues. V lost 7 bases and J lost 5, with 14 bases in between. The CDR3 spells CASTLTWETEAFF. CDR3 nucleotides: TGTGCCAGCACTCTGACGTGGGAGACTGAAGCTTTCTTT.

In its sample, this clonotype was seen a few times. The chain combines TRBV4-2 with TRBJ2-3; TRBD2 agrees at 10 bases. The CDR3 length is 18 residues. After removal of 5 bases from V and 0 bases from J, the junction contained 11 bases not matched to a gene. Germline V gene data show CDR1 as LGHNA and CDR2 as YNFKEQ. The DNA of the CDR3 is TGTGCCAGCAGCGGGGTCGCGGGACTAGCGCCTAGCACAGATACGCAGTATTTT. Its protein is CASSGVAGLAPSTDTQYF.

The J gene is TRBJ2-1, the V gene TRBV11-2; no clear D. V was pared by 0 bases and J by 6 bases, with 15 bases between. Germline V CDR1 and CDR2: SGHAT, FQNNGV. The CDR3 length is 16 residues. The CDR3 sequence is CASSLEPHHVGNEQFF. CDR3 nucleotide sequence: TGTGCCAGCAGCTTAGAGCCTCATCACGTCGGCAATGAGCAGTTCTTC.